This T cell receptor beta chain is from a study of molecular identifiers for immune sequencing clone quantification. One entry per CDR3 protein, called by TCRdb with MiXCR from the PCR reads. The table shows hundreds of thousands of distinct CDR3 sequences, with over 25% occurring only once. This clonotype has more than one count but fewer than ten. Germline V gene sequence: CDR1 SGHKS, CDR2 YYEKEE (reference sequence). CDR3 length: 16 amino acids. Trimming pared 5 bases from V and 6 bases from J, leaving 22 bases between. The sequenced sample was naive CD8+ T cells from blood, with Jurkat cell RNA spiked in. Sample subset: FACS-sorted CD8+CD4-CCR7+CD45RA+ naive T cells. This clonotype was sampled from a human donor in good health. Some libraries in this study had Jurkat cell RNA spiked in. The V call is TRBV5-5, the J call TRBJ2-3, with D maybe TRBD1 (8 bases). The CDR3 loop is CASRPNRGGLSDTQYF. The DNA for the CDR3 is TGTGCCAGCAGGCCTAACAGGGGGGGATTGTCGGATACGCAGTATTTT.